These 31 T cell receptor beta chains originate from one sample sequenced in a study of Ad26.COV2.S vaccination and SARS-CoV-2 variants. As for treatment: about 20 received Ad26.COV2.S at low or high dose, single or two shots; a few received placebo; per-sample allocation not given. Samples came from day 63 after the first vaccine or placebo injection. Method: immunoSEQ multiplex PCR; TCRdb's copy keeps in-frame clones and lacks some. Of about 350,000 clones in the sample, around 83% are singletons; the top ten hold roughly 3.1%. The starting material was peripheral blood, obtained in a trial of Ad26.COV2.S vaccine versus placebo. The receptors derive from a person between 18 and 65 years old who received the Ad26.COV2.S COVID-19 vaccine or a placebo.

This rearrangement joins TRBV19 to TRBJ2-7, with TRBD2 matching 7 bases. CDR1 LNHDA and CDR2 SQIVND come from the germline V gene (reference sequence). The CDR3 totals 18 residues. Trimming at V came to 3 bases and at J to 1 base, leaving 15 bases not matched to a gene. The CDR3 sequence is CASSMPRGDWPGSYEQYF. CDR3 coding DNA: TGTGCCAGTAGTATGCCCCGGGGGGACTGGCCTGGATCCTACGAGCAGTACTTC.

This chain uses TRBV5-4 with TRBJ2-5, with 7 bases lining up with TRBD2. CDR1 and CDR2 (germline): SGHNT, YYREEE (reference sequence). This CDR3 has 16 residues. The V gene end was trimmed by 0 bases and the J gene end by 2 bases; junction bases not matched to a gene: 7. The CDR3 reads CASSLVVASGQETQYF. The DNA of the CDR3 is TGTGCCAGCAGCTTGGTCGTGGCTAGCGGACAAGAGACCCAGTACTTC. Drawing the rest from reference TRBV5-4 and TRBJ2-5, the complete variable domain is ETGVTQSPTHLIKTRGQQVTLRCSSQSGHNTVSWYQQALGQGPQFIFQYYREEENGRGNFPPRFSGLQFPNYSSELNVNALELDDSALYLCASSLVVASGQETQYFGPGTRLLVL.

The chain joins TRBV9 to TRBJ2-5, with 9 positions matching TRBD1. The V gene end was trimmed by 1 base and the J gene end by 5 bases; junction bases not matched to a gene: 3. The CDR3 covers 14 residues. The germline V gene encodes CDR1 SGDLS and CDR2 YYNGEE. The CDR3 coding sequence is TGTGCCAGCAGCGTAACAGGGGGCTTCGAGACCCAGTACTTC. Translating gives CASSVTGGFETQYF. Looking up the rest from reference TRBV9 and TRBJ2-5 gives the full variable domain: DSGVTQTPKHLITATGQRVTLRCSPRSGDLSVYWYQQSLDQGLQFLIQYYNGEERAKGNILERFSAQQFPDLHSELNLSSLELGDSALYFCASSVTGGFETQYFGPGTRLLVL.

This clone was found a few times. The chain carries TRBV27 and TRBJ1-1; D is ambiguous. Germline V lookup: CDR1 MNHEY, CDR2 SMNVEV (reference sequence). Trimming took 5 bases from V and 10 from J, leaving 17 bases between them. This CDR3 is 13 amino acids long. The CDR3 spells CASSAGVTNGAFF. For the CDR3, the DNA is TGTGCCAGCAGTGCCGGGGTTACTAATGGAGCTTTCTTT.

This clone has just one count. The chain combines TRBV18 with TRBJ1-2; no definite D call. Germline CDR1 KGHSH, CDR2 LQKENI. The CDR3 is 15 residues long. Trimming left V 0 bases short and J 0 bases short, with 8 bases between. The CDR3 region has the DNA TGTGCCAGCTCACCACCGGCAGGCGCTAACTATGGCTACACCTTC. This encodes CASSPPAGANYGYTF.

To note about this clone: A read error may account for a junction end that differs from germline. Other DNA sequences from this sample encode an identical CDR3 as well. This sequence joins TRBV10-3 and TRBJ2-7; 7 positions match TRBD1. This CDR3 is built from 14 residues. CDR1 and CDR2 (germline): ENHRY, SYGVKD. The CDR3 region is CAISRQGQTYEQYF. As DNA, the CDR3 is TGTGCCATCAGTCGACAGGGCCAGACCTATGAGCAGTACTTC.

V gene TRBV19 combines with J gene TRBJ2-7; 10 positions agree with TRBD2. The trim removed 0 bases at V and 0 bases at J, leaving 17 bases unmatched. The germline V gene has CDR1 LNHDA and CDR2 SQIVND (reference sequence). The CDR3 has 21 amino acids. DNA for the CDR3: TGTGCCAGTAGTATAGAGGTACCCGGGACTAGCGCCACAAACCCCTCCTACGAGCAGTACTTC. Its protein product is CASSIEVPGTSATNPSYEQYF.

DNA for the CDR3: TGTGCCAGCAGTTGGCCAGGGAACGTGCAGCCCCAGCATTTT. Its protein is CASSWPGNVQPQHF. The chain employs TRBV6-6 and TRBJ1-5, with D maybe TRBD1 (5 bases). The CDR3 loop spans 14 amino acids. From germline, CDR1 is MNHNY and CDR2 SVGAGI (reference sequence). V dropped 4 bases and J dropped 7 bases, with 14 bases sitting between them.

This clone occurred once. J is TRBJ1-5 and V is TRBV6-6; possibly TRBD1 for D (6 bases). In germline, CDR1 is MNHNY, CDR2 SVGAGI (reference sequence). The CDR3 has 14 amino acids. Trimming shortened V by 6 bases and J by 6 bases, and 15 bases separated the two germline ends. CDR3 sequence: CASSPRGIIQPQHF. The CDR3 DNA reads TGTGCCAGCAGCCCCAGGGGTATAATTCAGCCCCAGCATTTT.

In DNA, the CDR3 is TGTGCCAGCAGCCGTACCTGGCCAGATACCTACGAGCAGTACTTC. Translated, it gives CASSRTWPDTYEQYF. The chain links TRBV14 to TRBJ2-7; D gene unclear. This CDR3 has 15 amino acids. Trimming removed 4 bases from V and 2 bases from J, with 15 bases in between. Germline V gene sequence: CDR1 SGHDN, CDR2 FVKESK.

This chain links TRBV10-3 with TRBJ1-1; TRBD1 matches 8 bases. V lost 7 bases, J lost 3 bases, and 4 bases stayed unmatched. The CDR3 sequence is 13 residues long. Germline CDR1 reads ENHRY; CDR2 reads SYGVKD. This chain's CDR3 is CAINRGGDTEAFF. The CDR3 DNA follows: TGTGCCATCAACAGGGGGGGCGACACTGAAGCTTTCTTT.

V gene TRBV5-6 combines with J gene TRBJ2-7; 8 bases line up with TRBD1. The CDR3 spans 13 residues. V shed 4 bases, J shed 5 bases, and the junction held 5 bases outside the gene matches. Per germline, CDR1 SGHDT and CDR2 YYEEEE. This CDR3 is CASSVTGGNEQYF. DNA for the CDR3: TGTGCCAGCAGCGTTACAGGGGGGAACGAGCAGTACTTC.

This chain uses TRBV13 with TRBJ2-5; 8 bases align to TRBD1. CDR1 is PRHDT and CDR2 is FYEKMQ in the germline V gene (reference sequence). The J segment lost 5 bases and the V segment lost 4 bases, leaving 6 bases of the junction unmatched. The CDR3 sequence is 14 residues long. The DNA for the CDR3 is TGTGCCAGCAGCTGGACAGGGTTCGGGGAGACCCAGTACTTC. Translating it yields CASSWTGFGETQYF.

The chain recombines TRBV29-1 with TRBJ1-1; no clear D. The CDR3 length is 11 residues. Per germline, CDR1 SQVTM and CDR2 ANQGSEA. Trimming removed 4 bases at V and 11 bases at J, with 14 bases between. The CDR3 nucleotides read TGCAGCGTTGGCTCCTCGGTCGGTGCTTTCTTT. Amino acid sequence: CSVGSSVGAFF.

The chain employs TRBV5-1 and TRBJ1-2; TRBD1 might be the D (6 bases). Germline V CDR1 and CDR2: SGHRS, YFSETQ. Trimming stripped 3 bases from V and 4 bases from J, with 16 bases between. There are 15 residues in the CDR3. The CDR3: CASSSTGSFIYGYTF. DNA of the CDR3: TGCGCCAGCAGCTCTACAGGGAGCTTTATCTATGGCTACACCTTC.

The chain uses TRBV4-3 and TRBJ2-1; TRBD1 matches 7 bases. CDR1 and CDR2 (germline): LGHNA, YSLEER. The ends lost 4 bases at V and 8 bases at J; junction bases unmatched: 11. The CDR3 sequence is 15 residues long. The CDR3 coding sequence is TGCGCCAGCAGCCTAGGACAGGTCGAAAGGGATGAGCAGTTCTTC. It specifies CASSLGQVERDEQFF.

This clone appeared a single time. The DNA of the CDR3 is TGCACCAGCAGCCACCCGTTCCGGAGGCGTGCAGATACGCAGTATTTT. Protein sequence: CTSSHPFRRRADTQYF. The V gene is TRBV1, the J gene TRBJ2-3; the D segment call TRBD2 is taken from the table without a DNA check. TRBV1 is flagged as a pseudogene. The CDR3 spans 16 residues.

This clone was observed a handful of times. The chain combines TRBV27 with TRBJ2-7, with D perhaps matching TRBD1 (6 bases). This CDR3 contains 14 residues. V lost 6 bases and J lost 0, with 12 bases in between. The germline V gene encodes CDR1 MNHEY and CDR2 SMNVEV (reference sequence). As DNA, the CDR3 is TGTGCCAGCAGCCACAGGGTTAGCTCCTACGAGCAGTACTTC. Its translation is CASSHRVSSYEQYF.

This sequence joins TRBV27 and TRBJ2-3; 7 nucleotides match TRBD2. This CDR3 has 17 residues. J was trimmed by 6 bases and V by 6 bases; bases with no gene match: 18. CDR1 is MNHEY and CDR2 is SMNVEV in the germline V gene (reference sequence). Here the CDR3 DNA reads TGTGCCAGCAGCTTACTGCACCCGGGACTGGGGGGGGATACGCAGTATTTT. This sequence encodes CASSLLHPGLGGDTQYF.

The count of this clone is one. The chain carries TRBV4-1 and TRBJ1-1, with TRBD1 identical over 7 bases. Per germline, CDR1 MGHRA and CDR2 YSYEKL. The V segment lost 4 bases and the J segment 5 bases; nucleotides outside the gene matches: 10. This CDR3 region has 15 residues. CDR3 bases: TGCGCCAGCAGCCTCAGCACAGGGGTGGATACTGAAGCTTTCTTT. Its translation: CASSLSTGVDTEAFF.

The V gene is TRBV5-1, the J gene TRBJ2-1; the match to TRBD1 covers 8 bases. Per the germline V gene, CDR1 is SGHRS and CDR2 is YFSETQ. This CDR3 contains 14 residues. V lost 4 bases and J lost 8; bases outside the gene matches: 8. The DNA of the CDR3 is TGCGCCAGCAGCCCGGACAGGGTGATCGATGAGCAGTTCTTC. Translated, it gives CASSPDRVIDEQFF.

V usage is TRBV28 and J usage is TRBJ1-4, with 12 bases that match TRBD1. This CDR3 spans 18 amino acids. Germline CDR1 and CDR2: MDHEN and SYDVKM. After removal of 0 bases from V and 4 bases from J, the junction contained 6 bases not matched to a gene. CDR3 sequence (DNA): TGTGCCAGCAGTTTATGGGGGACAGGGGGCAGGAGTAATGAAAAACTGTTTTTT. This gives the protein CASSLWGTGGRSNEKLFF.

The rearrangement joins TRBV5-1 to TRBJ2-3, with TRBD1 matching over 9 bases. CDR1 and CDR2 from the germline V gene are SGHRS and YFSETQ. The CDR3 spans 15 residues. Trimming cost V 4 bases and J 1 base; bases outside gene matches: 4. CDR3 DNA: TGCGCCAGCAGCCCGGACAGGGGCCGCACAGATACGCAGTATTTT. The encoded protein is CASSPDRGRTDTQYF.

This chain's CDR3 is CAWSGRPAGLALTYEQYF. The CDR3 DNA sequence: TGTGCCTGGAGTGGACGGCCAGCGGGACTAGCGTTAACCTACGAGCAGTACTTC. The chain links TRBV30 to TRBJ2-7, with 10 bases aligning to TRBD2. From germline, CDR1 is GTSNPN and CDR2 SVGIG (reference sequence). J gave up 2 bases and V 1 base, and 14 bases lay outside the gene matches. This CDR3 has 18 residues.

This chain uses TRBV7-2 with TRBJ1-2, with 7 bases matching TRBD1. This CDR3 region has 14 residues. CDR1 is SGHTA, CDR2 FQGNSA, per germline. Germline trimming cut 3 bases from V and 2 bases from J; bases unmatched to any gene: 3. CDR3 residues: CASSFGQANYGYTF. CDR3 in DNA: TGTGCCAGCAGCTTCGGACAGGCAAACTATGGCTACACCTTC.

The rearrangement links TRBV19 to TRBJ2-7; TRBD2 aligns across 9 bases. After removal of 4 bases from V and 0 bases from J, the junction contained 13 bases not matched to a gene. Germline loops: CDR1 LNHDA, CDR2 SQIVND (reference sequence). The CDR3 has 18 residues. The CDR3: CASSNRWLAGTFSYEQYF. DNA of the CDR3: TGTGCCAGTAGTAATAGGTGGCTAGCGGGGACGTTCTCCTACGAGCAGTACTTC.

The CDR3 DNA sequence: TGTGCCAGCAGCTTAGATGGGGTGATCCAAGAGACCCAGTACTTC. Amino acid sequence: CASSLDGVIQETQYF. The gene calls are TRBV11-2 and TRBJ2-5; D gene ambiguous. Trimming stripped 0 bases from V and 1 base from J, with 9 bases between. CDR1 and CDR2 from the germline V gene are SGHAT and FQNNGV. The CDR3 sequence is 15 residues long.

This clone showed up just a few times. The genes are TRBV2 and TRBJ2-1, with 8 bases that match TRBD2. The V segment lost 5 bases and the J segment 3 bases; nucleotides outside the gene matches: 6. CDR1 and CDR2 from the germline V gene are SNHLY and FYNNEI. This CDR3 has 15 residues. This chain's CDR3 is CASSRERGSYNEQFF. The DNA for the CDR3 is TGTGCCAGCAGTCGAGAGCGGGGGAGCTACAATGAGCAGTTCTTC. Variable domain in full (rest from reference TRBV2 and TRBJ2-1): EPEVTQTPSHQVTQMGQEVILRCVPISNHLYFYWYRQILGQKVEFLVSFYNNEISEKSEIFDDQFSVERPDGSNFTLKIRSTKLEDSAMYFCASSRERGSYNEQFFGPGTRLTVL.

The rearrangement links TRBV29-1 to TRBJ1-5; D not resolved. This CDR3 has 13 amino acids. CDR1 is SQVTM and CDR2 is ANQGSEA in the germline V gene. DNA of the CDR3: TGCACCTTCCGTCGCAATAGCAATCAGCCCCAGCATTTT. It codes for CTFRRNSNQPQHF. Looking up the rest from reference TRBV29-1 and TRBJ1-5 gives the full variable domain: SAVISQKPSRDICQRGTSLTIQCQVDSQVTMMFWYRQQPGQSLTLIATANQGSEATYESGFVIDKFPISRPNLTFSTLTVSNMSPEDSSIYLCTFRRNSNQPQHFGDGTRLSIL.

The chain is built from TRBV5-1 and TRBJ1-6; unclear D gene. Trimming shortened V by 0 bases and J by 7 bases, and 8 bases separated the two germline ends. Germline CDR1 reads SGHRS; CDR2 reads YFSETQ. The CDR3 sequence is 14 residues long. CDR3 in DNA: TGCGCCAGCAGCTTGGAGGCAGGCAATTCACCCCTCCACTTT. Translated, it gives CASSLEAGNSPLHF.

The V gene is TRBV7-6, the J gene TRBJ2-2; 12 nucleotides agree with TRBD2. V lost 4 bases and J lost 6; bases outside the gene matches: 15. Germline assignment: CDR1 SGHVS and CDR2 FNYEAQ. The CDR3 consists of 19 residues. DNA of the CDR3: TGTGCCAGCAGCTACCCGCGAACCTCTAGCGGGAGGGCCCCCGGGGAGCTGTTTTTT. Amino acid sequence: CASSYPRTSSGRAPGELFF.